This T cell receptor (beta chain) was recovered during a study of T cell changes during pregnancy in multiple sclerosis. Sequenced by immunoSEQ multiplex PCR; TCRdb stores in-frame clones only, minus some. The data hold tens of thousands of clones, with about 94% observed a single time. Germline V gene data show CDR1 as SGDLS and CDR2 as YYNGEE. The length of the CDR3 is 17 residues. With 3 bases clipped from V and 5 bases from J, the junction kept 6 bases outside the gene matches. The chain is built from TRBV9 and TRBJ2-3; 16 bases map to TRBD2. This TCR came from a female donor with multiple sclerosis, enrolled in a pregnancy study. The sample in question was CD8+ T cells from peripheral blood mononuclear cells, obtained after pregnancy. The CDR3 DNA reads as TGTGCCAGCAGCGCGGGACTAGCGGGAGGGCCGAGAGATACGCAGTATTTT. This encodes CASSAGLAGGPRDTQYF.